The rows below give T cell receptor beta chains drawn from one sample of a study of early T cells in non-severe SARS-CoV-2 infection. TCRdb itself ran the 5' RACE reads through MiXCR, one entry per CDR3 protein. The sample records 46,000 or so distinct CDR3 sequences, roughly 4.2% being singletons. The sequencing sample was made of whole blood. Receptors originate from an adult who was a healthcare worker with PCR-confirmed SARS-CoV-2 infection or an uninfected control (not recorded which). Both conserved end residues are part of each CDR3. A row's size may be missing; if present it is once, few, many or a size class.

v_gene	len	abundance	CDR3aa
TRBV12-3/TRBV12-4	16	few	CASSLFRRAGYNEQFF
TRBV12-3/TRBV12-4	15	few	CASSPQRGAAGELFF
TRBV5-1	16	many	CASSSTTGTTQETQYF
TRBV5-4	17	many	CASSTQRGAGARNTQYF
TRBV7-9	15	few	CASSSIGTGDYGYTF
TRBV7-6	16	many	CASSSSTGTIRGEQFF
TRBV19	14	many	CASSIQAQTDTQYF
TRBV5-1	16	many	CASSSGPGGATDTQYF
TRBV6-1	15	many	CASSARGGGVDIQYF
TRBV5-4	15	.	CASSPQTGVADTQYF
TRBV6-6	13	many	CASSTLGKDTQYF
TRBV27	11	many	CATGPQREQFF
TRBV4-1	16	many	CASSEPLRGPNTEAFF
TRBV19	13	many	CASSIAGYNEQFF
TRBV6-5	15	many	CASSQGRAFVNEQFF
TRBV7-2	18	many	CASSSSRLAGGQQETQYF
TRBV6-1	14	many	CASSGQWGQETQYF
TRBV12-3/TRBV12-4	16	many	CASSSYLEVTAYEAFF
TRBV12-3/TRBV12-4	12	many	CASSRGYNEQFF
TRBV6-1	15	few	CTHSQIAGPGDTQYF
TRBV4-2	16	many	CASSQALAGGYNEQFF
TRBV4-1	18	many	CASSQAFLAGSSYNEQFF
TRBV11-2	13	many	CASSVNSKETQYF
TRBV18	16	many	CASSPPSLKANEKLFF
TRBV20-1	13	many	CSARGLGQETQYF
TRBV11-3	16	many	CASSKGSSGSTDTQYF
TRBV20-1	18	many	CSARVGGSLAGGSYEQYF
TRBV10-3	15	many	CAIIRDSSSTDTQYF
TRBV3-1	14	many	CASSQAAGGTEAFF
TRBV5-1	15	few	CASSHRTASNYGYTF
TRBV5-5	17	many	CASSPVWGTGKPYEQYF
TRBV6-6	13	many	CGAAGRTGNTIYF
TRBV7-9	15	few	CASPEDRANTGELFF
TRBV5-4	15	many	CASSVRDGSNTEAFF
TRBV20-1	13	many	CSAREWSRETQYF
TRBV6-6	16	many	CASSSEKGLAHNEQFF
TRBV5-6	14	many	CASSLLPNTGELFF
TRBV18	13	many	CASSPGTGGRAFF
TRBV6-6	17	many	CASSDRTSGRVGDTQYF
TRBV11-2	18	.	CASSSRGGLAGIQETQYF
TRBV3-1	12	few	CASSRVTDTQYF
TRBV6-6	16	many	CASRLTEQGSNQPQHF
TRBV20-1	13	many	CSSGEEGRTEAFF
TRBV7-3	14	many	CASSWTSGDNEQFF